The 27 T cell receptor beta chains given below trace back to one sample, sequenced in a study of blood T cell repertoires in COVID-19. Some clones are missing from TCRdb's copy, which holds only in-frame ones; the method was immunoSEQ multiplex PCR. The table records 340,000 or so clones, 70% to 90% of them present only once. Sequences were obtained from PBMCs or T cells enriched from blood (not recorded which). The receptor source for this set is a woman in her 40s with acute COVID-19.

V and J are TRBV24-1 and TRBJ2-1; 14 bases are a match to TRBD2. This CDR3 is 17 amino acids long. V gave up 6 bases and J gave up 7 bases; unmatched junction bases: 10. Per the germline V gene, CDR1 is KGHDR and CDR2 is SFDVKD. Here the CDR3 DNA reads TGTGCCACCAGTACTACGGGACTAGCGGGAGTTGAGAATGAGCAGTTCTTC. This translates into CATSTTGLAGVENEQFF.

The V call is TRBV18, the J call TRBJ2-7; TRBD2 agrees at 11 bases. CDR3 length equals 16 residues. From germline, CDR1 is KGHSH and CDR2 LQKENI. V dropped 3 bases and J dropped 7; count of bases not matched to a gene: 11. The CDR3 is CASSPLAGGPPIEQYF. DNA of the CDR3: TGTGCCAGCTCACCTTTAGCGGGAGGGCCCCCCATTGAGCAGTACTTC.

This chain joins TRBV4-2 and TRBJ1-5; 7 nucleotides line up with TRBD1. The CDR3 contains 15 residues. Germline V gene lookup returns CDR1 LGHNA and CDR2 YNFKEQ. J lost 6 bases, V lost 3 bases, and 8 bases had no gene match. The DNA for the CDR3 is TGTGCCAGCAGCCAGGATCAAGCAGGGGGTCAGCCCCAGCATTTT. Translation: CASSQDQAGGQPQHF.

This chain uses TRBV4-1 with TRBJ1-2, with D unresolved. V was shortened by 4 bases and J by 8 bases, with 11 bases between the two germline ends. Germline-derived CDR1 and CDR2 are MGHRA and YSYEKL. The CDR3 spans 12 residues. This CDR3 reads CASSLIGGGYTF. For the CDR3, the DNA is TGCGCCAGCAGCCTCATCGGCGGAGGCTACACCTTC.

The chain carries TRBV27 and TRBJ2-1; maybe TRBD2 (6 bases). This CDR3 is built from 13 residues. V was shortened by 3 bases and J by 4 bases, with 7 bases between the two germline ends. Germline assignment: CDR1 MNHEY and CDR2 SMNVEV (reference sequence). CDR3 DNA: TGTGCCAGCAGTTTCGGGGGATACAATGAGCAGTTCTTC. Residues: CASSFGGYNEQFF.

The genes are TRBV7-3 and TRBJ1-2; D ambiguous. The germline gives CDR1 SGHTA, CDR2 FQGTGA. This CDR3 has 11 amino acids. Trimming pared 1 base from V and 7 bases from J, leaving 4 bases between. CDR3 amino acids: CASSLNSGYTF. DNA for the CDR3: TGTGCCAGCAGCTTAAATAGTGGCTACACCTTC.

This clone appeared once. The chain is built from TRBV29-1 and TRBJ1-1; no clear D. The germline V gene encodes CDR1 SQVTM and CDR2 ANQGSEA. The germline V and J ends were trimmed by 2 bases and 8 bases, with 12 bases remaining between them. The CDR3 covers 12 residues. Written as DNA, the CDR3 is TGCAGCGTTGAATTGGGAGGGAGGGAAGCTTTCTTT. Translating gives CSVELGGREAFF.

The chain joins TRBV4-3 to TRBJ2-3; TRBD1 agrees at 7 bases. The junction had 3 bases not matched to a gene; V was cut back by 4 bases and J by 2 bases. Looked up from germline, CDR1 is LGHNA and CDR2 is YSLEER. The CDR3 runs 14 residues. The CDR3 here is CASSLRGLTDTQYF. The CDR3 nucleotides are TGCGCCAGCAGCCTGAGGGGGCTCACAGATACGCAGTATTTT.

The chain's CDR3 is CASSLYEQGPQHF. CDR3 DNA: TGCGCCAGCAGCTTGTATGAACAGGGGCCCCAGCATTTT. The chain carries TRBV5-1 and TRBJ1-5; maybe TRBD1 (6 bases). Trimming left V 1 base short and J 9 bases short, with 11 bases between. CDR3 length: 13 amino acids. The germline gives CDR1 SGHRS, CDR2 YFSETQ.

This clone was seen a few times. The chain carries TRBV19 and TRBJ2-2, with D possibly matching TRBD2 (6 bases). CDR3 length: 16 amino acids. The germline CDR1 and CDR2 sequences are LNHDA and SQIVND (reference sequence). V was cut by 5 bases and J by 4 bases, with 17 bases left in between. The CDR3 reads CASSLRGRGSTGELFF. The DNA for the CDR3 is TGTGCCAGTAGTCTTCGGGGGAGAGGGAGCACCGGGGAGCTGTTTTTT.

The genes are TRBV29-1 and TRBJ1-4; TRBD1 aligns across 9 bases. CDR1 SQVTM and CDR2 ANQGSEA come from the germline V gene. V dropped 6 bases and J dropped 10; count of bases not matched to a gene: 24. This CDR3 has 18 amino acids. The CDR3 DNA sequence: TGCAGCGTCGCTGCAAAATCCAAGCCGGGACAGGGTAGCGTAAAACTGTTTTTT. It codes for CSVAAKSKPGQGSVKLFF.

V gene TRBV24-1 combines with J gene TRBJ2-1; D not resolved. Between the trimmed V and J ends, which lost 5 bases and 0 bases, there was a span of 10 bases. The CDR3 is 15 residues long. Germline assignment: CDR1 KGHDR and CDR2 SFDVKD. The CDR3 is CATSGASSSYNEQFF. CDR3 nucleotide sequence: TGTGCCACCAGTGGGGCGAGTAGCTCCTACAATGAGCAGTTCTTC.

This rearrangement joins TRBV18 to TRBJ2-4; D is unresolved. Germline CDR1 KGHSH, CDR2 LQKENI. V lost 0 bases and J 5 bases, leaving 2 bases between the germline ends. The CDR3 spans 12 residues. The CDR3 protein is CASSPPENIQYF. In DNA form, the CDR3 reads TGTGCCAGCTCACCACCCGAAAACATTCAGTACTTC.

The CDR3 spells CASGPPGLSYGYTF. The CDR3 nucleotides read TGTGCCAGCGGTCCCCCGGGTTTGAGCTATGGCTACACCTTC. V is TRBV25-1 and J is TRBJ1-2; D uncertain. Trimming shortened V by 8 bases and J by 4 bases, and 17 bases separated the two germline ends. Looked up from germline, CDR1 is MGHDK and CDR2 is SYGVNS. CDR3 length: 14 amino acids.

The J gene is TRBJ2-2, the V gene TRBV6-1; no clear D. Germline V gene data show CDR1 as MNHNS and CDR2 as SASEGT. The CDR3 is 14 amino acids. The germline V and J ends were trimmed by 3 bases and 6 bases, with 11 bases remaining between them. CDR3 residues: CASSDASRAGELFF. CDR3 DNA sequence: TGTGCCAGCAGTGATGCGTCAAGAGCCGGGGAGCTGTTTTTT.

This chain links TRBV19 with TRBJ2-1; TRBD2 aligns across 13 bases. The V and J ends lost 6 bases and 8 bases, in that order; junction bases with no gene match: 4. Germline-derived CDR1 and CDR2 are LNHDA and SQIVND (reference sequence). The CDR3 runs 14 residues. CDR3 DNA: TGTGCCAGTAGCCAGACTAGCGGGAGGCATGAGCAGTTCTTC. It codes for CASSQTSGRHEQFF.

V gene TRBV19 combines with J gene TRBJ2-7; 9 bases align to TRBD1. The germline V gene encodes CDR1 LNHDA and CDR2 SQIVND (reference sequence). The CDR3 loop spans 15 amino acids. V lost 3 bases and J lost 5; bases outside the gene matches: 8. The CDR3 DNA is TGTGCCAGTAGTATTGGTACAGGGGGCATCGACGAGCAGTACTTC. This sequence encodes CASSIGTGGIDEQYF.

The rearrangement uses TRBV11-3 and TRBJ2-7; 8 nucleotides match TRBD1. Germline values: CDR1 SGHNT, CDR2 YENEEA. The J segment lost 3 bases and the V segment lost 4 bases, leaving 8 bases of the junction unmatched. CDR3 size: 15 residues. Here the CDR3 reads CASSYGSGTGYEQYF. The CDR3 region has the DNA TGTGCCAGCAGCTACGGCTCCGGGACAGGCTACGAGCAGTACTTC.

This clone was seen just once. The J gene is TRBJ1-4, the V gene TRBV28, with D maybe TRBD1 (6 bases). Per germline, CDR1 MDHEN and CDR2 SYDVKM. The CDR3 is 14 amino acids. The germline V and J ends were trimmed by 3 bases and 8 bases, with 13 bases remaining between them. CDR3 in DNA: TGTGCCAGCAGTTTTTTCAGGGGTCTCGAAAAACTGTTTTTT. It specifies CASSFFRGLEKLFF.

The sample holds a few counts of this clone. The chain combines TRBV28 with TRBJ2-2, with 7 bases matching TRBD2. The CDR3 length is 15 residues. The J segment lost 6 bases and the V segment lost 0 bases, leaving 4 bases of the junction unmatched. The germline gives CDR1 MDHEN, CDR2 SYDVKM. CDR3 DNA sequence: TGTGCCAGCAGTTTATGGTCTAGCGGTGCCGGGGAGCTGTTTTTT. This gives the protein CASSLWSSGAGELFF.

The chain is built from TRBV24-1 and TRBJ2-1, with 14 bases matching TRBD2. The CDR3 totals 17 residues. After removal of 4 bases from V and 4 bases from J, the junction contained 5 bases not matched to a gene. From germline, CDR1 is KGHDR and CDR2 SFDVKD. The CDR3 spells CATSEGLAGDWYNEQFF. The CDR3 nucleotides read TGTGCCACCAGTGAGGGACTAGCGGGAGATTGGTACAATGAGCAGTTCTTC.

V is TRBV7-2 and J is TRBJ2-7, with 9 bases that match TRBD2. This CDR3 region has 16 residues. In germline, CDR1 is SGHTA, CDR2 FQGNSA. V was clipped by 4 bases and J by 3 bases; unmatched bases: 10. The CDR3 here is CASSSTSTSGVYEQYF. The CDR3 DNA reads as TGTGCCAGCAGCTCGACCTCGACTAGCGGTGTCTACGAGCAGTACTTC.

The V gene is TRBV5-4, the J gene TRBJ1-4; the match to TRBD1 covers 9 bases. Looked up from germline, CDR1 is SGHNT and CDR2 is YYREEE (reference sequence). Trimming cost V 1 base and J 8 bases; bases outside gene matches: 3. The CDR3 length is 14 residues. This CDR3 reads CASSLTGGGEKLFF. The DNA for the CDR3 is TGTGCCAGCAGCTTGACAGGGGGCGGCGAAAAACTGTTTTTT.

This clone is a singleton in its sample. CDR3 in DNA: TGTGCCAGCAAAGGGGCGGAATCTAGCACAGATACGCAGTATTTT. This gives the protein CASKGAESSTDTQYF. This chain joins TRBV28 and TRBJ2-3, with D possibly TRBD1 on 5 matching bases. V was clipped by 7 bases and J by 0 bases, with 14 bases between them. Germline V gene data show CDR1 as MDHEN and CDR2 as SYDVKM. This CDR3 comprises 15 residues.

The V call is TRBV6-1, the J call TRBJ2-6; D is undetermined. CDR1 and CDR2 (germline): MNHNS, SASEGT. Trimming pared 2 bases from V and 4 bases from J, leaving 18 bases between. The CDR3 has 18 amino acids. In DNA, the CDR3 is TGTGCCAGCAGTGAACCCGCCAGAACCGCAACGGGGGCCAACGTCCTGACTTTC. It codes for CASSEPARTATGANVLTF.

The gene calls are TRBV18 and TRBJ1-5, with 8 bases that match TRBD1. Per germline, CDR1 KGHSH and CDR2 LQKENI. The CDR3 spans 18 residues. Losses at the gene ends were 6 bases for V and 4 bases for J; bases not matched to a gene: 17. Here the CDR3 DNA reads TGTGCCAGCTCCGCAAACCCCTTCGACAGGGGTAGTAATCAGCCCCAGCATTTT. Translation: CASSANPFDRGSNQPQHF.

The CDR3 DNA is TGTGCCAGCAGCCAGGGAACTAATGAAAAACTGTTTTTT. This translates into CASSQGTNEKLFF. The V gene is TRBV7-9, the J gene TRBJ1-4, with D perhaps TRBD1 (5 bases). The germline V gene has CDR1 SEHNR and CDR2 FQNEAQ (reference sequence). There are 13 residues in the CDR3. V shed 5 bases and J shed 1 base, with 5 bases lying between them.